Below, 23 T cell receptor beta chains from the same sample are listed, as sequenced in a study of shared clonotypes between healthy human individuals. TCRdb keeps only in-frame clones here, not all; method: immunoSEQ multiplex PCR. This table holds around 500,000 clones, 79% found once. The sample was PBMCs. The receptors come from a woman aged 40 to 49 in good health. Some clones in this sample may be carry-over from other donors' samples.

This clone was detected only a few times. CDR3 in amino acids: CSVAPFSRQGNTEAFF. The DNA for the CDR3 is TGCAGCGTTGCCCCTTTTTCACGACAGGGGAACACTGAAGCTTTCTTT. The rearrangement joins TRBV29-1 to TRBJ1-1; TRBD1 agrees at 7 bases. After removal of 4 bases from V and 1 base from J, the junction contained 12 bases not matched to a gene. Germline values: CDR1 SQVTM, CDR2 ANQGSEA. This CDR3 is 16 amino acids long.

This clone turned up a few times. The chain has TRBV7-9 and TRBJ2-7, with 9 bases fitting TRBD2. The CDR3 is 15 residues long. The junction had 11 bases not matched to a gene; V was cut back by 10 bases and J by 1 base. Germline V gene sequence: CDR1 SEHNR, CDR2 FQNEAQ (reference sequence). CDR3 nucleotides: TGTGCCACCAATCCGACTAGCGGCCTATCCTACGAGCAGTACTTC. Translating it yields CATNPTSGLSYEQYF.

V is TRBV27 and J is TRBJ2-7, with D tentatively TRBD1 or TRBD2 (5 bases each). This CDR3 region has 11 residues. Trimming stripped 4 bases from V and 6 bases from J, with 7 bases between. Germline CDR1 MNHEY, CDR2 SMNVEV (reference sequence). CDR3 sequence: CASSSGTEQYF. Here the CDR3 DNA reads TGTGCCAGCAGTTCTGGGACCGAGCAGTACTTC.

The chain has TRBV6-6 and TRBJ1-6; D uncertain. The germline V gene encodes CDR1 MNHNY and CDR2 SVGAGI (reference sequence). V lost 6 bases and J 10 bases, leaving 16 bases between the germline ends. This CDR3 has 14 residues. The CDR3 loop is CASRRDREYSPLHF. The CDR3 nucleotides are TGTGCCAGCAGACGAGACCGGGAGTACTCACCCCTCCACTTT.

J is TRBJ1-1 and V is TRBV10-3, with 7 bases identical to TRBD1. CDR1 and CDR2 from the germline V gene are ENHRY and SYGVKD. With 9 bases clipped from V and 3 bases from J, the junction kept 4 bases outside the gene matches. The CDR3 covers 12 residues. The CDR3 DNA follows: TGTGCCATTCGGGACAGCTACACTGAAGCTTTCTTT. This gives the protein CAIRDSYTEAFF.

The chain uses TRBV11-2 and TRBJ2-1, with D unclear. Trimming shortened V by 5 bases and J by 6 bases, and 11 bases separated the two germline ends. The CDR3 is made up of 13 amino acids. Looked up from germline, CDR1 is SGHAT and CDR2 is FQNNGV. The CDR3, as DNA: TGTGCCAGCAGCCTGGCCTGGGCCAATGAGCAGTTCTTC. Amino acid sequence: CASSLAWANEQFF.

The chain uses TRBV5-1 and TRBJ2-1; tentatively, D is TRBD1 or TRBD2 (5 bases each). Trimming removed 0 bases from V and 0 bases from J, with 13 bases in between. The CDR3 is 17 amino acids. Germline CDR1 is SGHRS and CDR2 is YFSETQ. CDR3 nucleotide sequence: TGCGCCAGCAGCTTGGCTGGGGGTAGGAGCTCCTACAATGAGCAGTTCTTC. Amino acids: CASSLAGGRSSYNEQFF.

Many counts were recorded for this clone. The J gene is TRBJ2-5, the V gene TRBV25-1; TRBD2 matches 8 bases. Germline CDR1 reads MGHDK; CDR2 reads SYGVNS. Germline trimming cut 4 bases from V and 5 bases from J; bases unmatched to any gene: 6. CDR3 length: 14 amino acids. CDR3: CASSGGTRRETQYF. As DNA, the CDR3 is TGTGCCAGCAGTGGTGGGACTAGGAGGGAGACCCAGTACTTC.

The chain combines TRBV10-2 with TRBJ2-7, with TRBD2 matching 7 bases. V dropped 4 bases and J dropped 4; count of bases not matched to a gene: 7. CDR3 size: 14 residues. Germline V gene lookup returns CDR1 WSHSY and CDR2 SAAADI. The CDR3 region has the DNA TGCGCCAGCAGTGGAAGGCTAGCGGTTTACGAGCAGTACTTC. Translated: CASSGRLAVYEQYF.

The chain employs TRBV6-1 and TRBJ1-2, with TRBD1 matching over 7 bases. The length of the CDR3 is 13 residues. The ends lost 7 bases at V and 5 bases at J; junction bases unmatched: 7. From germline, CDR1 is MNHNS and CDR2 SASEGT. CDR3 bases: TGTGCCAGCACCAAAGGGACAGTTTATGGCTACACCTTC. Residues: CASTKGTVYGYTF.

The chain has TRBV7-9 and TRBJ2-5, with 7 bases that match TRBD2. The J call may be incorrect, as the DNA end agrees better with TRBJ2-7. This CDR3 spans 12 amino acids. Germline CDR1 is SEHNR and CDR2 is FQNEAQ (reference sequence). The CDR3: CAGAAGDGEQYF. The CDR3 nucleotides read TGTGCCGGAGCCGCGGGGGACGGCGAGCAGTACTTC.

This chain joins TRBV11-2 and TRBJ2-7, with a possible D match to TRBD1 (5 bases). The germline V gene encodes CDR1 SGHAT and CDR2 FQNNGV. This CDR3 comprises 14 residues. With 6 bases removed from V and 4 bases from J, the gap between germline ends came to 16 bases. Here the CDR3 reads CASRERAGLYEQYF. Written as DNA, the CDR3 is TGTGCCAGCAGAGAACGGGCAGGGTTATACGAGCAGTACTTC.

Points on this clone: Other nucleotide sequences in the sample specify the same CDR3. The chain couples TRBV28 to TRBJ2-5, with 7 positions matching TRBD2. The CDR3 runs 14 residues. Germline CDR1 is MDHEN and CDR2 is SYDVKM. Trimming removed 2 bases from V and 5 bases from J; junction bases left unmatched: 5. CDR3 in amino acids: CASSLPQGGETQYF. In nucleotides, the CDR3 is TGTGCCAGCAGTTTACCCCAGGGAGGGGAGACCCAGTACTTC.

V usage is TRBV19 and J usage is TRBJ2-1; 7 positions match TRBD2. The V gene's germline CDR1 is LNHDA and CDR2 SQIVND (reference sequence). CDR3 size: 16 residues. The V segment lost 7 bases and the J segment 1 base; nucleotides outside the gene matches: 10. Here the CDR3 reads CASTGGSGKSYNEQFF. CDR3 sequence (DNA): TGTGCCAGTACCGGGGGGTCGGGGAAATCCTACAATGAGCAGTTCTTC.

V and J are TRBV27 and TRBJ1-2, with 9 positions matching TRBD1. Trimming at V came to 6 bases and at J to 5 bases, leaving 7 bases not matched to a gene. The CDR3 consists of 14 residues. CDR1 is MNHEY, CDR2 SMNVEV, per germline (reference sequence). The CDR3, as DNA: TGTGCCAGCAGGATACAGGGGGCGCCTTATGGCTACACCTTC. This encodes CASRIQGAPYGYTF.

The chain uses TRBV6-6 and TRBJ1-4; unclear D gene. Trimming shortened V by 5 bases and J by 3 bases, and 16 bases separated the two germline ends. This CDR3 has 16 amino acids. Germline loops: CDR1 MNHNY, CDR2 SVGAGI (reference sequence). CDR3 sequence reads: CASSIMGLRANEKLFF. The CDR3 nucleotides are TGTGCCAGCAGTATAATGGGCCTTAGGGCTAATGAAAAACTGTTTTTT.

V gene TRBV7-6 combines with J gene TRBJ2-2; the D call may be TRBD1 or TRBD2 (6 bases each). Trimming pared 5 bases from V and 3 bases from J, leaving 10 bases between. This CDR3 comprises 14 residues. Per germline, CDR1 SGHVS and CDR2 FNYEAQ. The CDR3 protein is CASSVRGDTGELFF. CDR3 nucleotide sequence: TGTGCCAGCAGCGTGAGGGGGGACACCGGGGAGCTGTTTTTT.

The chain combines TRBV5-4 with TRBJ1-6; possible D gene TRBD1, 6 bases. The germline gives CDR1 SGHNT, CDR2 YYREEE (reference sequence). The CDR3 length is 14 residues. V lost 0 bases and J 10 bases, leaving 11 bases between the germline ends. CDR3 bases: TGTGCCAGCAGCTTGGAACAGGGCAGGTCACCCCTCCACTTT. Translating it yields CASSLEQGRSPLHF.

This rearrangement joins TRBV7-3 to TRBJ2-7; D call uncertain. CDR3 length equals 14 residues. The V end lost 3 bases, the J end lost 3 bases, and 12 bases lay between the germline ends. Germline CDR1 is SGHTA and CDR2 is FQGTGA. CDR3 sequence reads: CASSFSGLSYEQYF. The CDR3 bases are TGTGCCAGCAGCTTTTCGGGCCTAAGCTACGAGCAGTACTTC.

This chain links TRBV10-2 with TRBJ1-3; D remains unclear. The V gene's germline CDR1 is WSHSY and CDR2 SAAADI. The V end was cut by 4 bases, the J end by 8 bases, with 12 bases between. This CDR3 has 13 amino acids. CDR3 sequence reads: CASSAGREDTIYF. CDR3 DNA: TGCGCCAGCAGTGCGGGCCGGGAGGACACCATATATTTT.

This chain connects TRBV5-1 to TRBJ1-1, with D possibly TRBD1 on 5 matching bases. The CDR3 consists of 14 residues. The V gene's germline CDR1 is SGHRS and CDR2 YFSETQ. Trimming removed 2 bases from V and 1 base from J, with 9 bases in between. CDR3 amino acids: CASSLGDGNTEAFF. CDR3 sequence (DNA): TGCGCCAGCAGCTTAGGGGACGGGAACACTGAAGCTTTCTTT.

The rearrangement joins TRBV2 to TRBJ1-3; D is ambiguous. The CDR3 has 14 residues. Trimming shortened V by 6 bases and J by 1 base, and 10 bases separated the two germline ends. CDR1 is SNHLY, CDR2 FYNNEI, per germline. CDR3 nucleotide sequence: TGTGCCAGCAGCGCTCTGAAATCTGGAAACACCATATATTTT. Translated: CASSALKSGNTIYF.

The sample holds many counts of this clone. The rearrangement links TRBV5-1 to TRBJ2-3; the D gene is possibly TRBD2 (6 bases). V shed 4 bases and J shed 4 bases, with 13 bases lying between them. There are 14 residues in the CDR3. The V gene's germline CDR1 is SGHRS and CDR2 YFSETQ. Here the CDR3 DNA reads TGCGCCAGCAGCCTGGACTACTTGCCAGATACGCAGTATTTT. As protein: CASSLDYLPDTQYF. The entire variable domain, with the rest obtained from reference TRBV5-1 and TRBJ2-3, is as follows: KAGVTQTPRYLIKTRGQQVTLSCSPISGHRSVSWYQQTPGQGLQFLFEYFSETQRNKGNFPGRFSGRQFSNSRSEMNVSTLELGDSALYLCASSLDYLPDTQYFGPGTRLTVL.